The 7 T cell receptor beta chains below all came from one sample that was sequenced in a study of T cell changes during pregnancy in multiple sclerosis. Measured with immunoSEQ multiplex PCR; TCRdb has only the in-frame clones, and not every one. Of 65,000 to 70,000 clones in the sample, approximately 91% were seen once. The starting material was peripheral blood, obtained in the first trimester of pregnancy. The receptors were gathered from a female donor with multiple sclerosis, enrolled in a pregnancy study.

The CDR3 nucleotides read TGTGCCAGCAGCGCGGGACCGGCACCGAACTATGGCTACACCTTC. Translation: CASSAGPAPNYGYTF. V gene TRBV6-5 combines with J gene TRBJ1-2; D possibly corresponds to TRBD1 (5 bases). V lost 6 bases to trimming and J lost 2 bases, with 16 bases between them. Germline CDR1 and CDR2: MNHEY and SVGAGI. There are 15 residues in the CDR3.

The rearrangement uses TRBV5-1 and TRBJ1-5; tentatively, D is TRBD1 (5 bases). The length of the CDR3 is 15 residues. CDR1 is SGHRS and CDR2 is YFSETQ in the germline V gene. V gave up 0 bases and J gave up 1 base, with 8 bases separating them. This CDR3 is CASSLDGGSNQPQHF. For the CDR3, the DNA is TGCGCCAGCAGCTTGGACGGGGGAAGCAATCAGCCCCAGCATTTT.

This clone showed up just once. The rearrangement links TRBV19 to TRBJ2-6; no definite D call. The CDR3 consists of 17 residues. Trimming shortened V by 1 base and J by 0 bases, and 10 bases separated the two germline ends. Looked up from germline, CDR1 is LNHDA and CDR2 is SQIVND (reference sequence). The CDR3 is CASSIGARYSGANVLTF. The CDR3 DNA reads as TGTGCCAGTAGTATAGGAGCCAGGTACTCTGGGGCCAACGTCCTGACTTTC.

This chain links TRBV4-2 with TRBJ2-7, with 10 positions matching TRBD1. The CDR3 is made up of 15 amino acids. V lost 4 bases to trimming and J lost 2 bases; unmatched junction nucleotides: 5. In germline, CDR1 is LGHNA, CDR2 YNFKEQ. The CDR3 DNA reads TGTGCCAGCAGCCTCCGGGACAGGGGTCCCTACGAGCAGTACTTC. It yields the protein CASSLRDRGPYEQYF.

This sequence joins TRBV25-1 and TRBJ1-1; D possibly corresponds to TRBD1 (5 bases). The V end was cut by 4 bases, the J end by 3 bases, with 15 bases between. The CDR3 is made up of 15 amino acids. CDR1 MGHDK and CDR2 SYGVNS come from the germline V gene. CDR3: CASSALGRVDTEAFF. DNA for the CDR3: TGTGCCAGCAGTGCGTTGGGCAGGGTGGACACTGAAGCTTTCTTT.

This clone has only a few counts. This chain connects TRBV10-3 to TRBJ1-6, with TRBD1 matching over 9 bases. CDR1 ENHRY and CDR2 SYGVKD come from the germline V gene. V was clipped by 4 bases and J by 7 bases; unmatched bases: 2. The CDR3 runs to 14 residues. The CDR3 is CAISVGTGNSPLHF. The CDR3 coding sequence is TGTGCCATCAGTGTTGGGACAGGGAATTCACCCCTCCACTTT.

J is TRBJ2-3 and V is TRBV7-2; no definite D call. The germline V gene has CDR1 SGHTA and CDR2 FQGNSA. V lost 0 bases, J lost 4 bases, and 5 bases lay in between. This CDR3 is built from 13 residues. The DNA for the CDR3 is TGTGCCAGCAGCTTAGCATATGCAGATACGCAGTATTTT. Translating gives CASSLAYADTQYF.